This TCR beta chain came from a study of shared clonotypes between healthy human individuals. Study in general: CD4 naive cells filled three plates per donor, CD4 memory three, CD8 naive two and CD8 memory one. Points from the study as a whole: In contrast to clonotypes shared by all four donors, non-shared clonotypes had lower generation probabilities.

As for this clone: Antigen specificity is unknown.

Repertoires were generated with immunoSEQ multiplex PCR, while TCRdb's copy carries only in-frame clones and drops some. This table holds 2 million to 2.5 million clones, almost 96% found once. Per the germline V gene, CDR1 is SEHNR and CDR2 is FQNEAQ (reference sequence). After removal of 5 bases from V and 2 bases from J, the junction contained 11 bases not matched to a gene. CDR3 size: 16 residues. The receptor was isolated from a young man in good health. The specimen was naive CD4+ T cells sorted from blood. This sample's subset: CD45RA+ positively selected. V usage is TRBV7-9 and J usage is TRBJ2-5, with 7 bases matching TRBD2. Written as DNA, the CDR3 is TGTGCCAGCAGCCAGGCCGGGACTACCATTCAAGAGACCCAGTACTTC. Protein sequence: CASSQAGTTIQETQYF.